These 21 T cell receptor beta chains share one sample of origin, sequenced in a study of blood T cells in healthy people across ages. Primed by a sample-barcoded 5' primer and a J-beta primer mix, a second PCR proceeded for roughly 6 to 12 cycles. TCRdb called the 5' RACE reads again in MiXCR, with one record for every CDR3 protein. The repertoire holds 1.8 million or so distinct CDR3 sequences, with approximately 40% as singletons. The sequenced sample was blood. Receptors were obtained from a human donor in good health.

This clonotype was counted between two and nine times. This chain links TRBV27 with TRBJ1-4; perhaps TRBD1 as D (5 bases). Germline V gene sequence: CDR1 MNHEY, CDR2 SMNVEV (reference sequence). Deletions cut 5 bases from V and 7 bases from J, with 14 bases between. This CDR3 region has 14 residues. The CDR3 protein is CASSPTIGGEKLFF. CDR3 coding DNA: TGTGCCAGCAGTCCGACAATCGGGGGTGAAAAACTGTTTTTT.

This chain links TRBV11-2 with TRBJ2-7; D unresolved. Germline V gene sequence: CDR1 SGHAT, CDR2 FQNNGV. There are 15 residues in the CDR3. The V end lost 5 bases, the J end lost 2 bases, and 16 bases lay between the germline ends. The CDR3 loop reads CASSPWTEVAYEQYF. The CDR3 DNA reads as TGTGCCAGCAGCCCCTGGACGGAAGTTGCCTACGAGCAGTACTTC.

This clonotype was counted at least ten times. The chain is built from TRBV20-1 and TRBJ2-7, with no clear D. The CDR3 spans 14 residues. Per germline, CDR1 DFQATT and CDR2 SNEGSKA (reference sequence). V lost 4 bases to trimming and J lost 3 bases, with 16 bases between them. The CDR3 here is CSAKVMGSNYEQYF. The CDR3 DNA sequence: TGCAGTGCTAAGGTTATGGGTAGCAACTACGAGCAGTACTTC.

This chain links TRBV6-6 with TRBJ1-5; 9 positions match TRBD1. The germline V gene has CDR1 MNHNY and CDR2 SVGAGI (reference sequence). This CDR3 has 16 amino acids. The J segment lost 5 bases and the V segment lost 8 bases, leaving 13 bases of the junction unmatched. CDR3 protein: CASSSGTGRVHQPQHF. In DNA, the CDR3 is TGTGCCAGCTCGTCCGGGACAGGGAGGGTCCATCAGCCCCAGCATTTT.

The gene calls are TRBV12-3 or TRBV12-4 and TRBJ1-5; D is ambiguous. Trimming removed 2 bases from V and 5 bases from J, with 7 bases in between. The CDR3 contains 13 residues. The CDR3 DNA is TGTGCCAGCAGTTTAACCGCAGATCAGCCCCAGCATTTT. This translates into CASSLTADQPQHF.

At least ten counts were recorded for this clonotype. The chain uses TRBV6-2 or TRBV6-3 and TRBJ1-1; D is unresolved. Per germline, CDR1 MNHEY and CDR2 SVGEGT. The CDR3 spans 12 residues. V lost 4 bases to trimming and J lost 3 bases, with 6 bases between them. This CDR3 is CASSSWDTEAFF. The CDR3, as DNA: TGTGCCAGCAGTTCGTGGGACACTGAAGCTTTCTTT.

The rearrangement joins TRBV29-1 to TRBJ2-3, with 9 bases lining up with TRBD2. Germline CDR1 is SQVTM and CDR2 is ANQGSEA. The CDR3 spans 16 residues. V shed 7 bases, J shed 3 bases, and the junction held 14 bases outside the gene matches. CDR3 nucleotides: TGCAGCGCCCCTACCCACAGCGGGGGGCCTACAGATACGCAGTATTTT. It yields the protein CSAPTHSGGPTDTQYF.

The rearrangement uses TRBV29-1 and TRBJ2-5; tentative D call: TRBD1 (6 bases). This CDR3 is 16 amino acids long. Germline CDR1 and CDR2: SQVTM and ANQGSEA. V was trimmed by 4 bases and J by 5 bases, leaving 23 bases between them. The CDR3 sequence: CSVVMLGQGMGETQYF. In DNA form, the CDR3 reads TGCAGCGTTGTCATGCTCGGGCAGGGGATGGGGGAGACCCAGTACTTC.

This clonotype appeared many times. The chain joins TRBV27 to TRBJ2-1; 8 bases line up with TRBD2. The V and J ends lost 6 bases and 3 bases, in that order; junction bases with no gene match: 10. This CDR3 has 16 residues. Germline lookup yields CDR1 MNHEY and CDR2 SMNVEV (reference sequence). The CDR3 here is CASSLDAGGLYNEQFF. The CDR3 coding sequence is TGTGCCAGCAGCTTAGACGCGGGGGGCCTCTACAATGAGCAGTTCTTC.

V is TRBV5-5 and J is TRBJ1-4, with TRBD1 as a possible D gene (6 bases). CDR3 length equals 14 residues. Germline V gene lookup returns CDR1 SGHKS and CDR2 YYEKEE (reference sequence). V lost 1 base and J 5 bases, leaving 9 bases between the germline ends. The CDR3 loop is CASSLSRGNEKLFF. As DNA, the CDR3 is TGTGCCAGCAGCTTGTCTAGGGGGAATGAAAAACTGTTTTTT.

There are a few counts of this clonotype. The rearrangement links TRBV5-1 to TRBJ2-5; 7 bases line up with TRBD1. Germline CDR1 is SGHRS and CDR2 is YFSETQ. V was pared by 2 bases and J by 5 bases, with 9 bases of the junction left unmatched. There are 15 residues in the CDR3. This chain's CDR3 is CASSFTDRAGETQYF. CDR3 DNA sequence: TGCGCCAGCAGCTTCACCGACAGGGCCGGGGAGACCCAGTACTTC.

The chain links TRBV11-2 to TRBJ2-1; 9 positions match TRBD2. The ends lost 5 bases at V and 6 bases at J; junction bases unmatched: 14. Germline assignment: CDR1 SGHAT and CDR2 FQNNGV. This CDR3 has 17 amino acids. The CDR3 loop is CASSPDLLAGGINEQFF. As DNA, the CDR3 is TGTGCCAGCAGCCCCGATTTGTTGGCGGGGGGGATCAATGAGCAGTTCTTC.

The genes are TRBV29-1 and TRBJ2-1; TRBD2 matches 8 bases. CDR3 size: 16 residues. With 3 bases clipped from V and 4 bases from J, the junction kept 11 bases outside the gene matches. Per the germline V gene, CDR1 is SQVTM and CDR2 is ANQGSEA. The CDR3 coding sequence is TGCAGCGTTGACGAAAGTTCAAGCGGGGGTTACAATGAGCAGTTCTTC. Its protein is CSVDESSSGGYNEQFF.

The chain carries TRBV29-1 and TRBJ1-2; TRBD1 matches at 8 bases. Germline loops: CDR1 SQVTM, CDR2 ANQGSEA. This CDR3 contains 15 residues. J lost 1 base, V lost 4 bases, and 8 bases had no gene match. The CDR3 spells CSVAPGQARNYGYTF. CDR3 bases: TGCAGCGTTGCTCCGGGACAGGCGCGTAACTATGGCTACACCTTC. The full variable domain, rest sourced from reference TRBV29-1 and TRBJ1-2, is SAVISQKPSRDICQRGTSLTIQCQVDSQVTMMFWYRQQPGQSLTLIATANQGSEATYESGFVIDKFPISRPNLTFSTLTVSNMSPEDSSIYLCSVAPGQARNYGYTFGSGTRLTVV.

The chain recombines TRBV12-3 or TRBV12-4 with TRBJ2-2; D gene unclear. The CDR3 runs 13 residues. V was shortened by 3 bases and J by 2 bases, with 4 bases between the two germline ends. The CDR3: CASSFGNTGELFF. The DNA of the CDR3 is TGTGCCAGCAGTTTTGGAAACACCGGGGAGCTGTTTTTT.

This clonotype was detected a few times. This rearrangement joins TRBV11-2 to TRBJ2-4; D is perhaps TRBD2 (6 bases). Trimming removed 3 bases at V and 9 bases at J, with 15 bases between. CDR1 is SGHAT and CDR2 is FQNNGV in the germline V gene. The CDR3 length is 14 residues. In DNA, the CDR3 is TGTGCCAGCAGCTTGCTAACGCGGGAAAGCATTCAGTACTTC. Protein sequence: CASSLLTRESIQYF.

This clonotype showed up just a few times. The chain recombines TRBV6-5 with TRBJ2-6, with D perhaps assigned TRBD1 or TRBD2 (7 bases each). Germline-derived CDR1 and CDR2 are MNHEY and SVGAGI. Deletions cut 4 bases from V and 1 base from J, with 17 bases between. The CDR3 extends over 18 amino acids. The CDR3 sequence: CASSSTRQGGSGANVLTF. CDR3 coding DNA: TGTGCCAGCAGTTCTACAAGACAGGGAGGGTCTGGGGCCAACGTCCTGACTTTC.

Comment on this clonotype: One end of the junction does not line up with germline, which may come from a read error. This sequence joins TRBV2 and TRBJ1-3; D remains ambiguous. CDR1 is SNHLY and CDR2 is FYNNEI in the germline V gene. This CDR3 is built from 15 residues. The CDR3 nucleotides read TGTGCCAGCAGTGAAGGTTACAGCTCTGGAAACACCGTATATTTT. Translating it yields CASSEGYSSGNTVYF.

The chain uses TRBV5-1 and TRBJ1-4; D remains ambiguous. V was pared by 2 bases and J by 5 bases, with 7 bases between. The germline V gene encodes CDR1 SGHRS and CDR2 YFSETQ. This CDR3 spans 13 amino acids. The CDR3 region is CASSFQQNEKLFF. CDR3 nucleotide sequence: TGCGCCAGCAGCTTCCAGCAGAATGAAAAACTGTTTTTT.

This clonotype was recorded a few times. The chain couples TRBV7-9 to TRBJ1-6; 11 bases map to TRBD1. The CDR3 contains 17 residues. Trimming at V came to 3 bases and at J to 10 bases, leaving 11 bases not matched to a gene. CDR1 SEHNR and CDR2 FQNEAQ come from the germline V gene (reference sequence). The CDR3 region is CASSFLDRGLEESPLHF. The CDR3 region has the DNA TGTGCCAGCAGCTTCCTGGACAGGGGGCTTGAGGAATCACCCCTCCACTTT.

This rearrangement joins TRBV6-2 or TRBV6-3 to TRBJ2-3, with D unclear. The V gene's germline CDR1 is MNHEY and CDR2 SVGEGT. The CDR3 runs 15 residues. Trimming shortened V by 4 bases and J by 0 bases, and 11 bases separated the two germline ends. The CDR3 sequence: CASSWADLSTDTQYF. Written as DNA, the CDR3 is TGTGCCAGCAGTTGGGCGGACCTCAGCACAGATACGCAGTATTTT.